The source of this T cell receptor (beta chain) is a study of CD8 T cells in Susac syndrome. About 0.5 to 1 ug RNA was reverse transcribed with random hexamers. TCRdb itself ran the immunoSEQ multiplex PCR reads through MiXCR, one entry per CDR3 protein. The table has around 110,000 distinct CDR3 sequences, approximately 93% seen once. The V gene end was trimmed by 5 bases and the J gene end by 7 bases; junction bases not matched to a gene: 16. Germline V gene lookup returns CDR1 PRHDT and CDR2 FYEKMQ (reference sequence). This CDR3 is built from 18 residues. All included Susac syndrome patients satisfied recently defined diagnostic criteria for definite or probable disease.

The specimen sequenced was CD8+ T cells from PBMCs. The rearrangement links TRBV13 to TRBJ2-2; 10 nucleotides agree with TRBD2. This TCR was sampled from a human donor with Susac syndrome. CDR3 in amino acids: CASSQIAGGTSLGGELFF. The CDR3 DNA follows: TGTGCCAGCAGCCAAATAGCGGGGGGAACATCTCTCGGCGGGGAGCTGTTTTTT. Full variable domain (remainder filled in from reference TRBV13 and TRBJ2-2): AAGVIQSPRHLIKEKRETATLKCYPIPRHDTVYWYQQGPGQDPQFLISFYEKMQSDKGSIPDRFSAQQFSDYHSELNMSSLELGDSALYFCASSQIAGGTSLGGELFFGEGSRLTVL.